This T cell receptor beta chain came from a study of shared clonotypes between healthy human individuals (dated by TCRdb to the early 2020s). A note on the overall study: The cohort comprised a couple of women and a few men aged 18 to 49 years. Libraries were prepared and TCR repertoires were sequenced by different laboratories using diverse techniques, in order to increase sequencing depth and limit assay-specific biases. To estimate repertoire size and how much clonotype sharing occurs between individuals, the study deeply sequenced the blood TCR repertoires of roughly 5 healthy adults. For each donor, CD4 naive and CD4 memory were each run on three plates, CD8 naive on two plates, and CD8 memory on one plate. Each donor's leukapheresis produced roughly between about 0.9 and 9.5 billion PBMCs.

The research as a whole found: Sampling was restricted to blood, and TCR repertoires in tissues likely differ from the TCR repertoires found in blood. Compared with non-shared clonotypes, the clonotypes found in all four sorted-subset donors had higher generation probabilities. Naive subsets generally had larger estimated clonotype richness than memory subsets did. Pairwise subsampling led to the expectation that sequencing depth would affect the degree of clonotype sharing among donors. Because the study included only a small number of donors, the genetic and exposure-history diversity represented was limited. Sharing across a few donors was observed for about 5% of naive CD4, over 3% of naive CD8, over 2% of memory CD4, and around 0.4% of memory CD8 clonotypes. Incomplete sequencing was indicated by rarefaction of sorted-subset datasets, despite the large sequencing depth.

Healthy HIV-negative adults with no recently reported acute infections or vaccinations were included as donors. Every donor was a Caucasian adult residing in Nashville, Tennessee, USA. CD4+ T cells were enriched by magnetic negative selection, after which naive cells were positively selected on CD45RA and the negative fraction was taken as the memory subset. Blood was obtained by leukapheresis, after which PBMCs were separated by Ficoll-Histopaque density gradient centrifugation and cryopreserved in liquid nitrogen vapor phase. Analytical flow cytometry was used to check the purity and quantity of every magnetically sorted T cell population. Genomic DNA was isolated from every sorted fraction and measured by UV absorbance on a Nanodrop 2000c. Using the deep immunoSEQ assay, multiplex PCR amplified TCR CDR3 regions from genomic DNA. For each cell subset, the extracted genomic DNA was distributed evenly across all wells of several immunoSEQ 96-well plates, and each plate served as one replicate. Each replicate PCR for sorted subsets received around 0.2 ug genomic DNA, equal to about 30,000 T cell genomes. The purified libraries were quantified using a Qubit 3.0 fluorometer, sized with a Bioanalyzer 2100, and then quantified again using the KAPA Library Quantification kit. Every immunoSEQ 96-well plate was sequenced on a separate single-read 150-cycle Illumina NextSeq 550 flow cell. Concerning the study's data processing: Because the immunoSEQ output included only junctional sequences and no quality scores, the filtering could not be the same as the filtering used for full-length reads. To assign V/J genes and CDR3, sequences were annotated against IMGT germline references using PyIR, a Python wrapper for IgBLAST v1.9. Any read was removed if the V/J assignment was weak (E-value above 1e-6), the CDR3 was missing, or the read contained stop codons, out-of-frame junctions, or ambiguous translated residues. V3J clonotypes were defined as sequences sharing the same inferred V gene, J gene, and CDR3 amino acid sequence. Percentage overlap between repertoires was computed as shared unique clonotypes divided by the size of the smaller repertoire. Richness of each repertoire was evaluated using RTK rarefaction, the Chao1 estimator, and Recon v2.1 estimates of unobserved clonotypes. Generation probabilities for all TCRbeta clonotypes obtained by the gDNA method from a few donors were computed using OLGA. TCRdb carries this immuneACCESS record with in-frame sequences only. Its versions omit some clonotypes, under half of them owing to an unresolved V gene in the studies checked, with the rest unexplained. That table supplies the V and J calls and clone size; D and trimming were determined from the DNA. The sample data list more than 1.2 million clones, and approximately 98.5% of these were observed just once. The biggest ten clones account for under 0.45% of the sample.

With respect to this clone: Which antigen it targets is not known. No much larger clone exists at a distance of one base, and base qualities are not known. The sample has other DNA sequences that encode this CDR3 too.

CDR3 length: 12 amino acids, cysteine to phenylalanine. The sequence is cut down to CDR3 DNA, 36 bases in frame from base 1. V is reduced by 2 bases and J by 1 base, leaving a spacing of 3 bases between them. Looking up the germline V gene yields CDR1 SGHRS and CDR2 YFSETQ. This clonotype was sampled from a man between 25 and 39 years old in good health. The chain uses TRBV5-1 and TRBJ1-1; no confident D gene assignment can be made. The sequencing sample was made of naive CD4+ T cells sorted from blood. The label giving this sample's cell subset or site can be read as: CD45RA+ positively selected. Read as DNA, the sequence is TGCGCCAGCAGCTTTGGGAACACTGAAGCTTTCTTT. This translates into CASSFGNTEAFF.